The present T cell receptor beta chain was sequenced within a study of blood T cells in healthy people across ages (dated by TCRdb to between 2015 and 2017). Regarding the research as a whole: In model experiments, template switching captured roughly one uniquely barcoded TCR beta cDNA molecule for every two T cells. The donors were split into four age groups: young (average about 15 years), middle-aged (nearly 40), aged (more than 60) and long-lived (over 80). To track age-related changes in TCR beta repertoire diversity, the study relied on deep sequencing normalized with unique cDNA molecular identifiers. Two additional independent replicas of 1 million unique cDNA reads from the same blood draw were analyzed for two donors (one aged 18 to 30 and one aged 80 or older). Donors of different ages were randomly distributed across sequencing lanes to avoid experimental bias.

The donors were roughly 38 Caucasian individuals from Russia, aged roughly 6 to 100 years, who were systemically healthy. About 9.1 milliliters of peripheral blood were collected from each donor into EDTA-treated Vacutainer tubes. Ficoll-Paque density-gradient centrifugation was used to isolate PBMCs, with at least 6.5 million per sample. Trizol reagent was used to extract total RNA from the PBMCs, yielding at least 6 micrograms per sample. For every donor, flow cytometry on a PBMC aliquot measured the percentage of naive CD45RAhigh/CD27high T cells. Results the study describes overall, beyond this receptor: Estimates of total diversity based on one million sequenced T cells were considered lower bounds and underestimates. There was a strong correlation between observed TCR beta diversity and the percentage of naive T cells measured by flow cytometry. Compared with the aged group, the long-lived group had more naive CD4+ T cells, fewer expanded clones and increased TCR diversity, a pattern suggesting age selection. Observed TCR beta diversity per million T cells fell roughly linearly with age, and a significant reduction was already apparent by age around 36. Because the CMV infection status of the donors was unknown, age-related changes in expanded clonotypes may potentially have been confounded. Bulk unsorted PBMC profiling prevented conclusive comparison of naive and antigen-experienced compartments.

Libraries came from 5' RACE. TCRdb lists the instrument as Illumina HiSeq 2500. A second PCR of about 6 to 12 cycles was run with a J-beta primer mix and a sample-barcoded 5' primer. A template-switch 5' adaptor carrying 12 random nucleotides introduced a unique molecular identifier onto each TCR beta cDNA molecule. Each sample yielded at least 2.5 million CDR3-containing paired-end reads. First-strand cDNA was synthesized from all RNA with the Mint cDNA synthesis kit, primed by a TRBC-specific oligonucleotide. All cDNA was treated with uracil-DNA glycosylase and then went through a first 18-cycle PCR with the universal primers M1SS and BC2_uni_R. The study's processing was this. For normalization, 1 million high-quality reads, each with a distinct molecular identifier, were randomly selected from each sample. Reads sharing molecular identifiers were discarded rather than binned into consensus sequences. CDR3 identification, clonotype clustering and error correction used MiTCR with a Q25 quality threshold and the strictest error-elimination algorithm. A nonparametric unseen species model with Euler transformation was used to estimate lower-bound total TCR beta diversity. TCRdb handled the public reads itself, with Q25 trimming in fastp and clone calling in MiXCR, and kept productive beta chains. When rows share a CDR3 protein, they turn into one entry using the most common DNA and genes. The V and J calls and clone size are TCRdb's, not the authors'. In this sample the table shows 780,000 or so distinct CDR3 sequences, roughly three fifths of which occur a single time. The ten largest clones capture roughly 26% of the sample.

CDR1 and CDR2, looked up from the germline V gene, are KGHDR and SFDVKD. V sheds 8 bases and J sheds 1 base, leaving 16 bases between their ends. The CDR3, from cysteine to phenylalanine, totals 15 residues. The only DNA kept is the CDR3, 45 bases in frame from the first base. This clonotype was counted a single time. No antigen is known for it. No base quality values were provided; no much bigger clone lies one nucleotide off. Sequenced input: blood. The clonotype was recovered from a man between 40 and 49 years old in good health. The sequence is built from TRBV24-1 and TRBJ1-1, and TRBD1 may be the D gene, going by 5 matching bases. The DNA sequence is TGTGCCACCAAGGCTCGGCAGGGAGCGAACACTGAAGCTTTCTTT. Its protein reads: CATKARQGANTEAFF.